What follows describes a single T cell receptor (beta chain). The CDR3 covers 16 residues. Germline V CDR1 and CDR2: SEHNR, FQNEAQ (reference sequence). With 6 bases clipped from V and 6 bases from J, the junction kept 13 bases outside the gene matches. The data stem from a study of blood T cell repertoires in COVID-19. On the study more broadly: The United States, Italy and Spain supplied acute and convalescent COVID-19 samples. PBMCs, B-cell-depleted T cells, or T cells provided the cDNA or gDNA that made up the material.

The authors' processing: Counts of nucleated cells, estimated from reference gene primer amplification, were obtained. The data were produced by immunoSEQ multiplex PCR, yet TCRdb's version contains in-frame clones alone and is incomplete. Clonal size and the V and J genes are those of that table, whereas D and trimming came from the DNA. The table records around 150,000 clones, roughly 80% of them present only once. The specimen was peripheral blood. The TCR was taken from a man aged 55 to 69 with acute or convalescent COVID-19. The chain links TRBV7-9 to TRBJ2-1; 8 positions agree with TRBD2. The CDR3 is CASRLPAGVLSNEQFF. The CDR3 nucleotides read TGTGCCAGCAGGTTGCCAGCGGGGGTTCTGTCCAATGAGCAGTTCTTC. The full variable domain, with the rest looked up from reference TRBV7-9 and TRBJ2-1, is DTGVSQNPRHKITKRGQNVTFRCDPISEHNRLYWYRQTLGQGPEFLTYFQNEAQLEKSRLLSDRFSAERPKGSFSTLEIQRTEQGDSAMYLCASRLPAGVLSNEQFFGPGTRLTVL.